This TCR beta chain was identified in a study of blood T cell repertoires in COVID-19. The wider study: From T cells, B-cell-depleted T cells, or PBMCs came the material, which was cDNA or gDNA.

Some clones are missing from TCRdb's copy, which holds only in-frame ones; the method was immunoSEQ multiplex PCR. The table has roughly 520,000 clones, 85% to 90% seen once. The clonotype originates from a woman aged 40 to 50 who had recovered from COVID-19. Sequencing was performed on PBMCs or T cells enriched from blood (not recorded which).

The DNA for the CDR3 is TGCAGTGCTAGTTTTACGTGGGACAGGGTGTACAATGAGCAGTTCTTC. Its translation: CSASFTWDRVYNEQFF. J is TRBJ2-1 and V is TRBV20-1; 9 nucleotides align to TRBD1. The CDR3 runs 16 residues. From germline, CDR1 is DFQATT and CDR2 SNEGSKA (reference sequence). Trimming took 3 bases from V and 4 from J; bases not matched to a gene: 10.